This passage covers 3 T cell receptor beta chains from one sample sequenced in a study of T cell responses to AZD1222 COVID-19 vaccine. Method: immunoSEQ multiplex PCR; TCRdb's copy keeps in-frame clones and lacks some. This table has 150,000 to 200,000 clones, about 87% appearing once. Sequenced material: peripheral blood, taken on day 0 of AZD1222 vaccination. These receptors originate from an adult in good health.

The chain joins TRBV4-1 to TRBJ2-7, with 13 bases fitting TRBD2. V shed 1 base, J shed 10 bases, and the junction held 10 bases outside the gene matches. Germline V lookup: CDR1 MGHRA, CDR2 YSYEKL. The CDR3 covers 16 residues. Here the CDR3 reads CASSQAGTSGNSVQYF. The CDR3 coding sequence is TGCGCCAGCAGCCAAGCCGGGACTAGCGGGAACTCCGTTCAGTACTTC.

The chain recombines TRBV24-1 with TRBJ2-7, with 8 bases identical to TRBD2. Looked up from germline, CDR1 is KGHDR and CDR2 is SFDVKD. The CDR3 totals 15 residues. Trimming cost V 3 bases and J 5 bases; bases outside gene matches: 8. CDR3 sequence reads: CATSDPGGASNEQYF. For the CDR3, the DNA is TGTGCCACCAGTGATCCCGGGGGGGCGAGCAACGAGCAGTACTTC.

V and J are TRBV14 and TRBJ1-3, with D perhaps matching TRBD1 (5 bases). The CDR3 totals 16 residues. Trimming took off 4 bases at V and 7 bases at J, with 20 bases between the two ends. Germline values: CDR1 SGHDN, CDR2 FVKESK. The CDR3, as DNA: TGTGCCAGCAGCCCTCAAAGGGGTCCGCTCGGGAACACCATATATTTT. As protein: CASSPQRGPLGNTIYF.